In its sample, the clone carrying this T cell receptor beta chain was seen a few times. Its antigen is not known. Via MiXCR, TCRdb re-called the 5' RACE reads, giving one row per CDR3 protein. This table has 400,000 to 600,000 distinct CDR3 sequences, approximately 20% appearing once. The source of the sample is a study of identical twins. The ends were cut back, 4 bases at V and 1 base at J, with 10 bases in the middle. The CDR3 has 13 amino acids. Germline loops: CDR1 DFQATT, CDR2 SNEGSKA (reference sequence). Whole-study findings and limits: Conclusions were drawn cross-sectionally by statistical analysis, without following the same donors.

These sequences were also reported in another study, on yellow fever vaccine responses in identical twins. That report notes: A vaccine T cell response that seemed partly convergent and partly personalized was reported in twins.

The chain couples TRBV20-1 to TRBJ2-5; TRBD2 is a possible D gene (5 bases). The clonotype was recovered from a woman younger than 35 in good health. The sample taken for sequencing was CD4+ T cells sorted from blood. CDR3 in DNA: TGCAGTGCTATGTTGGGAGCCCAAGAGACCCAGTACTTC. Protein product: CSAMLGAQETQYF.